A selection of T cell receptor beta chains follows, all from one sample in a study of OX40 agonist ivuxolimab in advanced cancers. Profiling relied on immunoSEQ multiplex PCR, and the TCRdb table lists in-frame clones only, not all of them. The sample includes about 50,000 clones, about 88% of them seen just once. Sequenced material: CD4+ or CD8+ T cells sorted from blood, taken in a trial of the OX40 agonist ivuxolimab. These receptors were collected from an adult with an advanced solid tumor such as melanoma, head and neck, liver or kidney cancer. Each CDR3 is given with its conserved first and last residue. The order of the fields is CDR3 protein, CDR3 DNA, J gene, clone size, V gene, D gene. D genes are given only for firm matches. Where a row states a size, it is once, few, many or the class of an expanded clone; other rows omit it.

CDR3: CASSPGQDATNEMFF
DNA: TGTGCCAGCAGCCCCGGACAGGATGCAACTAATGAAATGTTTTTT
J: TRBJ1-4
size: once
V: TRBV5-4
D: TRBD1

CDR3: CASTNSLDEQYF
DNA: TGTGCCAGCACAAACAGCCTGGACGAGCAGTACTTC
J: TRBJ2-7
size: .
V: TRBV6-1
D: .

CDR3: CASSPTPGTSLYEQYF
DNA: TGTGCCAGTAGTCCCACTCCCGGGACGAGTCTCTACGAGCAGTACTTC
J: TRBJ2-7
size: .
V: TRBV19
D: .

CDR3: CASSLASGREFF
DNA: TGTGCCAGCAGCTTAGCTAGCGGGAGGGAGTTCTTC
J: TRBJ2-1
size: .
V: TRBV7-9
D: TRBD2

CDR3: CASSVGDGYGYTF
DNA: TGTGCCAGCAGCGTAGGGGACGGATATGGCTACACCTTC
J: TRBJ1-2
size: once
V: TRBV9
D: .

CDR3: CASISGRVGEQYF
DNA: TGTGCCAGCATTAGTGGGAGGGTAGGCGAGCAGTACTTC
J: TRBJ2-7
size: .
V: TRBV28
D: TRBD2

CDR3: CASSPQGNSHEQYF
DNA: TGTGCCAGCTCACCTCAGGGGAATAGCCACGAGCAGTACTTC
J: TRBJ2-7
size: once
V: TRBV18
D: .

CDR3: CASSQERGRMAFF
DNA: TGCGCCAGCAGCCAAGAAAGAGGGAGGATGGCTTTCTTT
J: TRBJ1-1
size: .
V: TRBV4-3
D: .

CDR3: CASSLPTGENTEAFF
DNA: TGTGCCAGCAGCCTCCCGACAGGGGAGAACACTGAAGCTTTCTTT
J: TRBJ1-1
size: .
V: TRBV7-9
D: TRBD1

CDR3: CASSLDPKTQYF
DNA: TGTGCCAGCAGCTTAGATCCGAAAACCCAGTACTTC
J: TRBJ2-5
size: .
V: TRBV7-2
D: .

CDR3: CASTEGGSGARRGYTF
DNA: TGTGCCAGCACCGAAGGAGGCTCCGGGGCCCGGAGGGGCTACACCTTC
J: TRBJ1-2
size: .
V: TRBV2
D: .

CDR3: CASSLSTGVGGYTF
DNA: TGTGCCAGCAGTTTATCTACAGGGGTTGGTGGCTACACCTTC
J: TRBJ1-2
size: .
V: TRBV27
D: TRBD1

CDR3: CASSLGQGVNEQFF
DNA: TGTGCCAGCAGCTTAGGACAGGGAGTCAATGAGCAGTTCTTC
J: TRBJ2-1
size: .
V: TRBV7-9
D: TRBD1

CDR3: CASSQGVGGAKEKLFF
DNA: TGCGCCAGCAGCCAGGGGGTGGGGGGGGCGAAAGAAAAACTGTTTTTT
J: TRBJ1-4
size: .
V: TRBV4-3
D: .

CDR3: CASSLEGGRGGYTF
DNA: TGTGCCAGCAGCTTAGAGGGGGGGCGCGGTGGCTACACCTTC
J: TRBJ1-2
size: .
V: TRBV7-9
D: .

CDR3: CASSQDPSDYSGNTIYF
DNA: TGCGCCAGCAGCCAAGATCCGTCGGACTACTCTGGAAACACCATATATTTT
J: TRBJ1-3
size: .
V: TRBV4-1
D: .

CDR3: CASTGGSSNTGELFF
DNA: TGTGCTTCAACAGGGGGGAGCTCGAACACCGGGGAGCTGTTTTTT
J: TRBJ2-2
size: .
V: TRBV12-5
D: TRBD1

CDR3: CAWRNTGANNQPQHF
DNA: TGTGCCTGGAGGAACACAGGGGCGAACAATCAGCCCCAGCATTTT
J: TRBJ1-5
size: once
V: TRBV30
D: TRBD1

CDR3: CASSLDFSRGVNQPQHF
DNA: TGTGCCAGCAGCTTAGATTTTTCCAGGGGAGTCAATCAGCCCCAGCATTTT
J: TRBJ1-5
size: .
V: TRBV11-2
D: .

CDR3: CASSRHRETQYF
DNA: TGTGCCAGCAGCCGGCATCGAGAGACCCAGTACTTC
J: TRBJ2-5
size: .
V: TRBV6-6
D: .

CDR3: CASSVQGLNEKLFF
DNA: TGTGCCAGCAGCGTACAGGGTTTAAATGAAAAACTGTTTTTT
J: TRBJ1-4
size: .
V: TRBV9
D: .

CDR3: CASSPPGRFNYGYTF
DNA: TGTGCCAGCTCACCTCCGGGACGGTTTAACTATGGCTACACCTTC
J: TRBJ1-2
size: .
V: TRBV18
D: .